This T cell receptor (beta chain) comes out of a study of beta chain features in type 1 diabetes. Study observations and caveats: Unsettled here was the matter of whether HLA type influences TCRB rearrangement. Within each of all four CD4+ subsets, Type 1 diabetes patients had TCRB CDR3s that were moderately but significantly shorter.

Per donor, one heparinised blood draw averaged roughly 120 mL. The ends were cut back, 4 bases at V and 5 bases at J, with 16 bases in the middle. The CDR3 sequence is 14 residues long. Germline V gene sequence: CDR1 SGHRS, CDR2 YFSETQ. The whole isolated RNA underwent reverse transcription, so sequencing captured expressed TCRB transcripts. Reads from naive, central memory and regulatory T cell samples averaged about 3.8 million. The method was immunoSEQ multiplex PCR; TCRdb's version includes in-frame clones alone and lacks a portion of them. The data hold approximately 250,000 clones, with around 25% observed a single time. A word on this clone: What it recognizes is unknown.

The chain joins TRBV5-1 to TRBJ2-7; a weak D match, TRBD2 (5 bases). The clonotype was recovered from a young woman with type 1 diabetes. Material for sequencing was naive CD4+ T cells from blood. CDR3 protein: CASSPGLLRHEQYF. The CDR3 DNA reads TGCGCCAGCAGCCCCGGACTCCTCCGGCACGAGCAGTACTTC.